Shown below are 24 T cell receptor beta chains from a single sample sequenced in a study of cytomegalovirus exposure and HLA in healthy donors. The PCR made use of 60 Vbeta and 13 Jbeta primers. Repertoires were generated with immunoSEQ multiplex PCR, while TCRdb's copy carries only in-frame clones and drops some. The sample comprises fewer than 200,000 clones, 75% to 90% of which are singletons, and 0.65% to 0.75% rests with the top ten. The sequenced sample was PBMCs. The receptors derive from a boy younger than 18 in good health and CMV-seronegative.

V is TRBV5-5 and J is TRBJ1-1; 7 bases are a match to TRBD1. In germline, CDR1 is SGHKS, CDR2 YYEKEE (reference sequence). CDR3 length equals 15 residues. V lost 5 bases, J lost 0 bases, and 7 bases stayed unmatched. The CDR3 here is CASREGTVLNTEAFF. The CDR3 nucleotides read TGTGCCAGCAGAGAGGGGACAGTTTTGAACACTGAAGCTTTCTTT. Full variable domain (missing parts from reference TRBV5-5 and TRBJ1-1): DAGVTQSPTHLIKTRGQQVTLRCSPISGHKSVSWYQQVLGQGPQFIFQYYEKEERGRGNFPDRFSARQFPNYSSELNVNALLLGDSALYLCASREGTVLNTEAFFGQGTRLTVV.

Details on this clone: One end of the junction is discordant with germline, which a read error may explain. V gene TRBV9 combines with J gene TRBJ1-3, with D perhaps TRBD1 (5 bases). This CDR3 comprises 14 residues. Germline-derived CDR1 and CDR2 are SGDLS and YYNGEE. The CDR3 nucleotides read TGTGCCAGCAGCCCCCAGGGCTCTGGAGACACCATATATTTT. Encoded protein: CASSPQGSGDTIYF.

J is TRBJ1-2 and V is TRBV7-3, with D hard to call. The CDR3 runs 14 residues. From germline, CDR1 is SGHTA and CDR2 FQGTGA. Trimming shortened V by 5 bases and J by 4 bases, and 14 bases separated the two germline ends. The CDR3 reads CASSPSLGPYGYTF. DNA of the CDR3: TGTGCCAGCAGCCCGTCACTAGGGCCCTATGGCTACACCTTC. Filled out from reference TRBV7-3 and TRBJ1-2, the complete variable domain reads GAGVSQTPSNKVTEKGKYVELRCDPISGHTALYWYRQSLGQGPEFLIYFQGTGAADDSGLPNDRFFAVRPEGSVSTLKIQRTERGDSAVYLCASSPSLGPYGYTFGSGTRLTVV.

The J gene is TRBJ2-1, the V gene TRBV6-1; TRBD2 aligns across 9 bases. The CDR3 loop spans 15 amino acids. Germline assignment: CDR1 MNHNS and CDR2 SASEGT. The J segment lost 3 bases and the V segment lost 4 bases, leaving 4 bases of the junction unmatched. CDR3 nucleotides: TGTGCCAGCAGTGCCAGCGGGGGGTACTACAATGAGCAGTTCTTC. Translated: CASSASGGYYNEQFF.

A note on this clone: The germline gene is not matched at one end of the junction; a read error may be the cause. This chain joins TRBV7-9 and TRBJ2-7; D is possibly TRBD1 (5 bases). The CDR3 consists of 15 residues. Germline loops: CDR1 SEHNR, CDR2 FQNEAQ (reference sequence). Here the CDR3 DNA reads TGTTCCAGCAGCCCCGCCACAGGTCCATCCTACGAGCAGTACTTC. This translates into CSSSPATGPSYEQYF.

The chain is built from TRBV25-1 and TRBJ2-7, with TRBD1 matching 7 bases. Germline lookup yields CDR1 MGHDK and CDR2 SYGVNS. There are 15 residues in the CDR3. The V segment lost 1 base and the J segment 2 bases; nucleotides outside the gene matches: 5. The CDR3 coding sequence is TGTGCCAGCAGTGAATTGAGGACAGGCACCTACGAGCAGTACTTC. As protein: CASSELRTGTYEQYF.

V usage is TRBV7-8 and J usage is TRBJ1-1; the D gene is possibly TRBD1 (5 bases). Looked up from germline, CDR1 is SGHVS and CDR2 is FQNEAQ. V was trimmed by 1 base and J by 4 bases, leaving 13 bases between them. The CDR3 runs 15 residues. CDR3 bases: TGTGCCAGCAGCTTAGTGGGGGGTTCGGGCACTGAAGCTTTCTTT. Translating gives CASSLVGGSGTEAFF.

The V call is TRBV19, the J call TRBJ1-2; 8 bases fit TRBD1. The CDR3 loop spans 14 amino acids. Trimming removed 8 bases from V and 4 bases from J; junction bases left unmatched: 9. CDR1 and CDR2 from the germline V gene are LNHDA and SQIVND (reference sequence). The CDR3 nucleotides read TGTGCCAGTGGCCGAGACAGGGGCTTCTATGGCTACACCTTC. Translating gives CASGRDRGFYGYTF.

The gene calls are TRBV7-9 and TRBJ1-2; TRBD1 might be the D (6 bases). V was shortened by 4 bases and J by 4 bases, with 13 bases between the two germline ends. This CDR3 region has 14 residues. Germline V gives CDR1 SEHNR, CDR2 FQNEAQ (reference sequence). CDR3 in amino acids: CASSSGQIVYGYTF. CDR3 in DNA: TGTGCCAGCAGCTCCGGACAGATCGTCTATGGCTACACCTTC. Full variable domain (outside the CDR3, taken from reference TRBV7-9 and TRBJ1-2): DTGVSQNPRHKITKRGQNVTFRCDPISEHNRLYWYRQTLGQGPEFLTYFQNEAQLEKSRLLSDRFSAERPKGSFSTLEIQRTEQGDSAMYLCASSSGQIVYGYTFGSGTRLTVV.

This clone was observed a single time. V and J are TRBV9 and TRBJ1-5, with 7 positions matching TRBD1. The V gene end was trimmed by 5 bases and the J gene end by 4 bases; junction bases not matched to a gene: 9. This CDR3 region has 15 residues. The germline V gene has CDR1 SGDLS and CDR2 YYNGEE. Here the CDR3 reads CASSPSTGLNQPQHF. The CDR3 DNA reads TGTGCCAGCAGTCCTTCGACAGGGCTTAATCAGCCCCAGCATTTT.

CDR3 coding DNA: TGTGCCAGCAGCTTATACGGGAGCTCCTACGAGCAGTACTTC. Encoded protein: CASSLYGSSYEQYF. This chain links TRBV5-4 with TRBJ2-7; perhaps TRBD2 as D (6 bases). Per germline, CDR1 SGHNT and CDR2 YYREEE (reference sequence). V was pared by 2 bases and J by 0 bases, with 9 bases between. The CDR3 consists of 14 residues.

The chain links TRBV12-5 to TRBJ2-1; 7 bases match TRBD1. Germline values: CDR1 LGHNT, CDR2 FRNRAP. CDR3 length equals 17 residues. Trimming removed 5 bases from V and 4 bases from J; junction bases left unmatched: 14. Written as DNA, the CDR3 is TGTGCTAGTGGTCTACAAGGTGTGGGGACAGATTACAATGAGCAGTTCTTC. This sequence encodes CASGLQGVGTDYNEQFF.

The chain recombines TRBV5-1 with TRBJ1-1; 8 bases agree with TRBD1. V trimming: 4 bases; J trimming: 4 bases; junction bases outside the gene matches: 9. Germline lookup yields CDR1 SGHRS and CDR2 YFSETQ. The CDR3 is 15 residues long. CDR3 in DNA: TGCGCCAGCAGCGGACGGACAGGGAGACGCACTGAAGCTTTCTTT. It is translated as CASSGRTGRRTEAFF.

CDR3 sequence reads: CASTRTGMDYGYTF. CDR3 in DNA: TGTGCCAGCACCCGAACAGGGATGGACTATGGCTACACCTTC. The V gene is TRBV6-1, the J gene TRBJ1-2, with D possibly being TRBD1 (6 bases). V lost 7 bases and J 3 bases, leaving 15 bases between the germline ends. The CDR3 has 14 amino acids. In germline, CDR1 is MNHNS, CDR2 SASEGT.

This rearrangement joins TRBV5-1 to TRBJ2-1; D might be TRBD1 (6 bases). The V end was cut by 0 bases, the J end by 6 bases, with 10 bases between. CDR1 is SGHRS, CDR2 YFSETQ, per germline. The CDR3 consists of 14 residues. CDR3 nucleotides: TGCGCCAGCAGCTTGGGGGACAACTCCAATGAGCAGTTCTTC. Translated, it gives CASSLGDNSNEQFF.

This clone has more than one count but fewer than ten. This chain's CDR3 is CAVRRDTAYEQYF. Here the CDR3 DNA reads TGTGCCGTCCGACGGGACACCGCCTACGAGCAGTACTTC. The V and J genes are TRBV6-1 and TRBJ2-7; maybe TRBD1 (6 bases). Germline loops: CDR1 MNHNS, CDR2 SASEGT. The CDR3 has 13 residues. Deletions cut 11 bases from V and 2 bases from J, with 16 bases between.

The chain has TRBV6-1 and TRBJ1-1; D is ambiguous. This CDR3 is 16 amino acids long. The germline V gene encodes CDR1 MNHNS and CDR2 SASEGT. The V gene lost 2 bases and the J gene lost 0 bases, with 13 bases spanning the gap. The chain's CDR3 is CASSERQENMNTEAFF. CDR3 sequence (DNA): TGTGCCAGCAGTGAACGTCAGGAAAACATGAACACTGAAGCTTTCTTT.

The chain recombines TRBV19 with TRBJ1-5; D is possibly TRBD1 (5 bases). V was shortened by 5 bases and J by 6 bases, with 17 bases between the two germline ends. The CDR3 totals 15 residues. Germline CDR1 is LNHDA and CDR2 is SQIVND (reference sequence). The CDR3 reads CASSHGPAGTQPQHF. The CDR3 region has the DNA TGTGCCAGTAGTCACGGACCTGCGGGGACTCAGCCCCAGCATTTT.

The V gene is TRBV4-3, the J gene TRBJ2-3; TRBD2 might be the D (5 bases). The CDR3 consists of 17 residues. CDR1 LGHNA and CDR2 YSLEER come from the germline V gene. V was pared by 0 bases and J by 2 bases, with 15 bases between. CDR3 in amino acids: CASSQDRHGVTTDTQYF. CDR3 DNA: TGCGCCAGCAGCCAAGATCGACACGGGGTCACCACAGATACGCAGTATTTT.

V gene TRBV7-6 combines with J gene TRBJ2-1, with 11 positions matching TRBD2. The CDR3 covers 15 residues. Germline CDR1 reads SGHVS; CDR2 reads FNYEAQ. V was clipped by 0 bases and J by 5 bases; unmatched bases: 0. The CDR3 DNA follows: TGTGCCAGCAGCTTAGCTAGCGGGGGGGACAATGAGCAGTTCTTC. Amino acid sequence: CASSLASGGDNEQFF. Full variable domain (missing parts from reference TRBV7-6 and TRBJ2-1): GAGVSQSPRYKVTKRGQDVALRCDPISGHVSLYWYRQALGQGPEFLTYFNYEAQQDKSGLPNDRFSAERPEGSISTLTIQRTEQRDSAMYRCASSLASGGDNEQFFGPGTRLTVL.

This clone occurred a few times. J is TRBJ2-1 and V is TRBV29-1, with D possibly TRBD2 on 5 matching bases. CDR1 SQVTM and CDR2 ANQGSEA come from the germline V gene. The V end was cut by 3 bases, the J end by 3 bases, with 18 bases between. The CDR3 is made up of 16 amino acids. The DNA of the CDR3 is TGCAGCGTTGAGATAACCAGCGGAAGAATCTACAATGAGCAGTTCTTC. This sequence encodes CSVEITSGRIYNEQFF.

The chain links TRBV6-5 to TRBJ2-2; the D is unclear. Germline V gene lookup returns CDR1 MNHEY and CDR2 SVGAGI. The CDR3 totals 11 residues. Deletions cut 8 bases from V and 2 bases from J, with 3 bases between. CDR3 protein: CASSNTGELFF. In nucleotides, the CDR3 is TGTGCCAGCTCAAACACCGGGGAGCTGTTTTTT.

A note on this clone: The sample has other DNA sequences that encode this CDR3 too. This chain connects TRBV9 to TRBJ2-3; 7 nucleotides match TRBD2. V lost 0 bases, J lost 0 bases, and 1 base stayed unmatched. This CDR3 contains 15 residues. Per germline, CDR1 SGDLS and CDR2 YYNGEE. This CDR3 is CASSVAGGSTDTQYF. Here the CDR3 DNA reads TGTGCCAGCAGCGTAGCGGGGGGAAGCACAGATACGCAGTATTTT.

The chain joins TRBV2 to TRBJ2-1; 7 nucleotides align to TRBD2. CDR1 SNHLY and CDR2 FYNNEI come from the germline V gene. J was trimmed by 3 bases and V by 2 bases; bases with no gene match: 4. The length of the CDR3 is 15 residues. The CDR3: CASSELRGGYNEQFF. The CDR3 nucleotides read TGTGCCAGCAGTGAACTCCGCGGGGGCTACAATGAGCAGTTCTTC.